Presented here are 9 T cell receptor beta chains from one specimen sequenced in a study of T cells in women clearing cervical HPV infection. Data came from immunoSEQ multiplex PCR; TCRdb stores just in-frame clones and leaves some out. This table holds about 20,000 clones. Source material: blood buffy coat. The source is a woman between 18 and 69 years old with a cervical HPV16 infection that either progressed to CIN3+ or cleared (not recorded which).

To note about this clone: The read comes to an end 3 residues before the CDR3 does, leaving the germline J gene to fill in the end. V is TRBV19 and J is TRBJ1-2; possible D gene TRBD1, 6 bases. Trimming removed 3 bases from V and 4 bases from J, with 12 bases in between. In germline, CDR1 is LNHDA, CDR2 SQIVND (reference sequence). The CDR3 has 14 amino acids. CDR3 DNA (partial): TGTGCCAGTAGTATGGATGGGGGCCCCTATGGC. Its protein product is CASSMDGGPYG. The full CDR3 protein reads CASSMDGGPYGYTF.

As to this clone: The read terminates 3 residues ahead of where the CDR3 ends, so the germline J gene completes it. The chain combines TRBV7-2 with TRBJ2-1, with D perhaps TRBD1 or TRBD2 (6 bases each). The CDR3 runs to 15 residues. CDR1 and CDR2 from the germline V gene are SGHTA and FQGNSA. Trimming removed 3 bases at V and 9 bases at J, with 18 bases between. The CDR3 bases that were read are TGTGCCAGCAGCTTCGAGGGGACACGGGGAGGTGAG. This encodes CASSFEGTRGGE. The whole CDR3 protein reads CASSFEGTRGGEQFF.

On this clone: The CDR3 goes on 3 residues after the read ends, and that part is filled in from the germline J gene. V and J are TRBV20-1 and TRBJ2-6; TRBD1 agrees at 8 bases. V trimming: 2 bases; J trimming: 4 bases; junction bases outside the gene matches: 4. The V gene's germline CDR1 is DFQATT and CDR2 SNEGSKA (reference sequence). The CDR3 totals 15 residues. The sequenced CDR3 bases are TGCAGTGCTAGACAGGGGGCGAGCGGGGCCAACGTC. This translates into CSARQGASGANV. The whole CDR3 protein is CSARQGASGANVLTF.

As regards this clone: The read falls 3 residues short of the CDR3 end, and the missing part is taken from the germline J gene. V usage is TRBV30 and J usage is TRBJ1-1, with 7 bases aligning to TRBD1. The CDR3 loop spans 14 amino acids. V lost 3 bases and J lost 1; bases outside the gene matches: 5. Germline values: CDR1 GTSNPN, CDR2 SVGIG (reference sequence). Partial CDR3 DNA: TGTGCCTGGAGCCCTGGGACAGCGAACACTGAA. Protein: CAWSPGTANTE. The entire CDR3 reads CAWSPGTANTEAFF.

Notes on this clone: The sequence runs out 3 residues before the end of the CDR3; the remainder is reconstructed from the germline J gene. This sequence joins TRBV7-9 and TRBJ2-5; D possibly corresponds to TRBD2 (5 bases). The V gene lost 4 bases and the J gene lost 4 bases, with 16 bases spanning the gap. The CDR3 covers 15 residues. In germline, CDR1 is SEHNR, CDR2 FQNEAQ (reference sequence). Incomplete CDR3 DNA: TGTGCCAGCAGCTACACGGGGATATCGCGAGAGACC. The encoded protein is CASSYTGISRET. The entire CDR3 protein is CASSYTGISRETQYF.

Note on this clone: The CDR3 end lies 3 residues beyond the end of the read and is filled in from the germline J gene. The V and J genes are TRBV20-1 and TRBJ2-1, with TRBD1 matching 8 bases. There are 16 residues in the CDR3. CDR1 DFQATT and CDR2 SNEGSKA come from the germline V gene (reference sequence). V trimming: 0 bases; J trimming: 5 bases; junction bases outside the gene matches: 9. CDR3 bases read: TGCAGTGCTAGAGATGGAGGCTCCAGGGGGCACAATGAG. Its protein is CSARDGGSRGHNE. The whole CDR3 protein is CSARDGGSRGHNEQFF.

Of note for this clone: The read terminates 3 residues ahead of where the CDR3 ends, so the germline J gene completes it. The gene calls are TRBV27 and TRBJ1-6, with a tentative D call TRBD1 (5 bases). Germline CDR1 and CDR2: MNHEY and SMNVEV (reference sequence). Trimming cost V 6 bases and J 6 bases, with 12 bases left between them. This CDR3 comprises 14 residues. The CDR3 bases that were read are TGTGCCAGCAGGGCGGGGGTTTTTAATTCACCC. Translated: CASRAGVFNSP. In full, the CDR3 is CASRAGVFNSPLHF.

On this clone itself: The CDR3 end lies 3 residues beyond the end of the read and is filled in from the germline J gene. The chain links TRBV2 to TRBJ2-5, with 10 bases that match TRBD2. CDR3 length: 14 amino acids. Germline CDR1 is SNHLY and CDR2 is FYNNEI. With V trimmed by 6 bases and J by 2 bases, 3 bases remained unmatched. The sequenced CDR3 bases are TGTGCCAGCAGGGCTAGCGGGGGTCAAGAGACC. This encodes CASRASGGQET. The full CDR3 protein is CASRASGGQETQYF. Combining the CDR3 with reference TRBV2 and TRBJ2-5 gives the whole variable domain EPEVTQTPSHQVTQMGQEVILRCVPISNHLYFYWYRQILGQKVEFLVSFYNNEISEKSEIFDDQFSVERPDGSNFTLKIRSTKLEDSAMYFCASRASGGQETQYFGPGTRLLVL.

On this clone itself: With the read ending 3 residues before the CDR3 end, the germline J gene is used to fill in that end. The chain links TRBV28 to TRBJ2-2; TRBD2 matches 8 bases. The J segment lost 3 bases and the V segment lost 8 bases, leaving 2 bases of the junction unmatched. The germline V gene encodes CDR1 MDHEN and CDR2 SYDVKM. The CDR3 covers 13 residues. The CDR3 DNA, read in part, is TGTGCCAGCGTTAGCGGGGACACCGGGGAG. This translates into CASVSGDTGE. The full CDR3 reads CASVSGDTGELFF.